Each of the 13 T cell receptor beta chains below was sequenced from the same sample in a study of blood T cell repertoires in COVID-19. Clones were sequenced by immunoSEQ multiplex PCR, and TCRdb holds only the in-frame ones, with some missing. The repertoire includes roughly 250,000 clones, roughly 90% of them detected once, and approximately 2.5% sits in the top ten. The sequencing input was PBMCs or T cells enriched from blood (not recorded which). The receptors shown here come from a woman aged 40 to 55 with acute COVID-19.

This rearrangement joins TRBV7-6 to TRBJ2-6, with a possible D match to TRBD1 (5 bases). CDR1 and CDR2 from the germline V gene are SGHVS and FNYEAQ. The CDR3 loop spans 17 amino acids. V lost 2 bases and J 0 bases, leaving 11 bases between the germline ends. The CDR3 is CASSLRQPSSGANVLTF. Here the CDR3 DNA reads TGTGCCAGCAGCTTACGACAGCCTAGCTCTGGGGCCAACGTCCTGACTTTC.

The chain is built from TRBV14 and TRBJ1-1; D not resolved. Trimming took 3 bases from V and 0 from J, leaving 8 bases between them. This CDR3 spans 14 amino acids. Germline lookup yields CDR1 SGHDN and CDR2 FVKESK. As DNA, the CDR3 is TGTGCCAGCAGCCAGGCGGTAATGAACACTGAAGCTTTCTTT. Translated, it gives CASSQAVMNTEAFF.

Turning to this clone: This same CDR3 is encoded by further DNA sequences in the sample. For the CDR3, the DNA is TGTGCCAGCAGCACGGGGGCCGGGGAGCTGTTTTTT. Translation gives CASSTGAGELFF. The chain combines TRBV9 with TRBJ2-2; D is possibly TRBD2 (6 bases). V lost 4 bases and J 6 bases, leaving 7 bases between the germline ends. The CDR3 is 12 amino acids. Germline CDR1 is SGDLS and CDR2 is YYNGEE.

J is TRBJ1-3 and V is TRBV24-1; 7 bases are shared with TRBD1. Losses at the gene ends were 4 bases for V and 1 base for J; bases not matched to a gene: 6. The CDR3 is made up of 16 amino acids. The V gene's germline CDR1 is KGHDR and CDR2 SFDVKD. This chain's CDR3 is CATSDSPTGSGNTIYF. The CDR3 bases are TGTGCCACCAGTGACTCCCCGACAGGGTCTGGAAACACCATATATTTT.

The J gene is TRBJ1-2, the V gene TRBV24-1; 9 nucleotides match TRBD1. The V gene's germline CDR1 is KGHDR and CDR2 SFDVKD. The CDR3 is 14 residues long. Germline trimming cut 7 bases from V and 3 bases from J; bases unmatched to any gene: 5. This CDR3 is CATSKTGGDYGYTF. DNA of the CDR3: TGTGCCACCAGCAAAACAGGGGGCGACTATGGCTACACCTTC.

The chain recombines TRBV18 with TRBJ2-3; D is perhaps TRBD2 (6 bases). The CDR3 sequence is 12 residues long. The germline V gene encodes CDR1 KGHSH and CDR2 LQKENI. Trimming removed 3 bases from V and 10 bases from J, with 11 bases in between. CDR3 in amino acids: CASSPSREAQYF. In nucleotides, the CDR3 is TGTGCCAGCTCACCGAGCAGGGAGGCGCAGTATTTT. The variable domain in full, completed from reference TRBV18 and TRBJ2-3, reads NAGVMQNPRHLVRRRGQEARLRCSPMKGHSHVYWYRQLPEEGLKFMVYLQKENIIDESGMPKERFSAEFPKEGPSILRIQQVVRGDSAAYFCASSPSREAQYFGPGTRLTVL.

This rearrangement joins TRBV7-2 to TRBJ1-1, with D unclear. Germline CDR1 SGHTA, CDR2 FQGNSA. V was pared by 6 bases and J by 4 bases, with 12 bases between. CDR3 length: 13 residues. The CDR3 DNA sequence: TGTGCCAGCAGTCCGGACTGGAGCACTGAAGCTTTCTTT. As protein: CASSPDWSTEAFF.

This clone was counted a few times. The rearrangement joins TRBV12-3 or TRBV12-4 to TRBJ2-5, with D unresolved. This CDR3 region has 12 residues. V shed 3 bases and J shed 2 bases, with 4 bases lying between them. CDR3 bases: TGTGCCAGCAGTTTCACTCAAGAGACCCAGTACTTC. Its translation is CASSFTQETQYF.

V gene TRBV11-3 combines with J gene TRBJ2-1; 15 nucleotides match TRBD2. CDR3 length: 14 amino acids. V gave up 6 bases and J gave up 9 bases; unmatched junction bases: 3. Germline V lookup: CDR1 SGHNT, CDR2 YENEEA. The CDR3 spells CASRTGLAGGEQFF. The CDR3 DNA reads TGTGCCAGCAGAACGGGACTAGCGGGAGGTGAGCAGTTCTTC. The variable domain in full, with the rest retrieved from reference TRBV11-3 and TRBJ2-1, is EAGVVQSPRYKIIEKKQPVAFWCNPISGHNTLYWYLQNLGQGPELLIRYENEEAVDDSQLPKDRFSAERLKGVDSTLKIQPAELGDSAVYLCASRTGLAGGEQFFGPGTRLTVL.

This chain connects TRBV2 to TRBJ1-3; 11 nucleotides match TRBD1. The CDR3 consists of 16 residues. V lost 6 bases to trimming and J lost 4 bases; unmatched junction nucleotides: 8. Germline loops: CDR1 SNHLY, CDR2 FYNNEI. The CDR3 loop reads CASRGGQGARGNTIYF. Written as DNA, the CDR3 is TGTGCCAGCAGGGGTGGACAGGGGGCGCGAGGAAACACCATATATTTT.

The chain carries TRBV19 and TRBJ1-5; 10 bases agree with TRBD1. The germline V gene has CDR1 LNHDA and CDR2 SQIVND (reference sequence). V lost 5 bases to trimming and J lost 6 bases; unmatched junction nucleotides: 4. The CDR3 sequence is 14 residues long. The CDR3 sequence: CASSPGTGVQPQHF. CDR3 coding DNA: TGTGCCAGTAGTCCCGGGACAGGGGTTCAGCCCCAGCATTTT. The full variable domain, in which reference TRBV19 and TRBJ1-5 provide the parts outside the CDR3, is DGGITQSPKYLFRKEGQNVTLSCEQNLNHDAMYWYRQDPGQGLRLIYYSQIVNDFQKGDIAEGYSVSREKKESFPLTVTSAQKNPTAFYLCASSPGTGVQPQHFGDGTRLSIL.

This clone is a singleton in its sample. This chain uses TRBV10-2 with TRBJ2-5; 9 nucleotides agree with TRBD2. After removal of 1 base from V and 1 base from J, the junction contained 13 bases not matched to a gene. The CDR3 totals 19 residues. From germline, CDR1 is WSHSY and CDR2 SAAADI. CDR3 region: CASSEFGRSAGGAQETQYF. The CDR3 DNA is TGCGCCAGCAGTGAGTTCGGACGTTCGGCGGGGGGGGCCCAAGAGACCCAGTACTTC.

The chain recombines TRBV24-1 with TRBJ2-5, with a weak D call TRBD1 (5 bases). Germline loops: CDR1 KGHDR, CDR2 SFDVKD. The V end lost 1 base, the J end lost 2 bases, and 10 bases lay between the germline ends. This CDR3 has 15 residues. The CDR3 is CATSDFGAGQETQYF. CDR3 DNA: TGTGCCACCAGTGATTTTGGGGCAGGTCAAGAGACCCAGTACTTC.